Below, 22 T cell receptor beta chains from the same sample are listed, as sequenced in a study of T cells in Graves' hyperthyroidism and ophthalmopathy. Regions amplified from RNA transcripts were the TCR beta CDR3 regions. HTBI primers drove first-round RT-PCR of the TCR CDR3. TCRdb passed the multiplex PCR reads through MiXCR, listing each CDR3 protein once. The profile shows over 700,000 distinct CDR3 sequences, 38% of them singletons. The specimen sequenced was blood. The receptor set was obtained from a young man with Graves' hyperthyroidism.

In its sample, this clonotype was seen a few times. This chain connects TRBV12-3 or TRBV12-4 to TRBJ2-5, with a tentative D call TRBD1 (6 bases). The V end was cut by 6 bases, the J end by 5 bases, with 19 bases between. CDR3 length: 15 residues. The CDR3 sequence is CASSSPGTQGETQYF. The DNA for the CDR3 is TGTGCCAGCAGCTCACCCGGGACCCAGGGGGAGACCCAGTACTTC.

This rearrangement joins TRBV2 to TRBJ2-7; TRBD2 aligns across 11 bases. The CDR3 is made up of 15 amino acids. Trimming removed 4 bases from V and 3 bases from J; junction bases left unmatched: 5. Germline V lookup: CDR1 SNHLY, CDR2 FYNNEI. The CDR3 nucleotides read TGTGCCAGCAGTGGGGAACTAGCGGGGGTCTACGAGCAGTACTTC. Its translation is CASSGELAGVYEQYF.

This clonotype was recorded at least ten times. The chain recombines TRBV9 with TRBJ1-1; D may be TRBD1 (5 bases). CDR3 length: 14 residues. Germline V gives CDR1 SGDLS, CDR2 YYNGEE. Trimming stripped 0 bases from V and 5 bases from J, with 11 bases between. CDR3 in amino acids: CASSVGAEGTEAFF. The CDR3 DNA reads as TGTGCCAGCAGCGTAGGTGCCGAGGGGACTGAAGCTTTCTTT.

The chain links TRBV4-3 to TRBJ1-4; D remains ambiguous. Trimming stripped 0 bases from V and 8 bases from J, with 10 bases between. The germline V gene encodes CDR1 LGHNA and CDR2 YSLEER. CDR3 size: 14 residues. CDR3 protein: CASSQERVREKLFF. The CDR3 DNA follows: TGCGCCAGCAGCCAAGAAAGGGTTAGGGAAAAACTGTTTTTT.

A word on this clonotype: Its ends do not fully match the called genes, so a read error is possible. The chain uses TRBV29-1 and TRBJ2-6, with D possibly being TRBD1 (5 bases). Germline CDR1 SQVTM, CDR2 ANQGSEA. The CDR3 runs 13 residues. CDR3 DNA sequence: TGCAGCGTTGAAGTTCAGGGTGCCGACACTGAAGCTTTC. This translates into CSVEVQGADTEAF.

The sample holds many counts of this clonotype. The genes are TRBV7-9 and TRBJ1-1; TRBD1 aligns across 9 bases. This CDR3 comprises 13 residues. Germline V gene sequence: CDR1 SEHNR, CDR2 FQNEAQ (reference sequence). V lost 7 bases, J lost 7 bases, and 7 bases stayed unmatched. CDR3 loop: CASTGDRVGEAFF. Written as DNA, the CDR3 is TGTGCCAGCACCGGGGACAGGGTGGGTGAAGCTTTCTTT.

This sequence joins TRBV15 and TRBJ2-2; the D gene is possibly TRBD2 (5 bases). The CDR3 consists of 15 residues. Germline CDR1 LNHNV, CDR2 YYDKDF (reference sequence). V was pared by 4 bases and J by 6 bases, with 15 bases between. CDR3 loop: CATSTQVGVAGELFF. The CDR3 DNA sequence: TGTGCCACCAGCACCCAGGTCGGGGTGGCCGGGGAGCTGTTTTTT.

The rearrangement links TRBV13 to TRBJ1-1; D gene unclear. Germline V gives CDR1 PRHDT, CDR2 FYEKMQ (reference sequence). CDR3 length: 12 amino acids. Between the trimmed V and J ends, which lost 3 bases and 9 bases, there was a span of 11 bases. CDR3 bases: TGTGCCAGCAGCTTCATTGACCCTAAAGCTTTCTTT. Protein product: CASSFIDPKAFF.

CDR3 amino acids: CASSRDYQYEQYF. In nucleotides, the CDR3 is TGTGCCAGCTCCAGGGACTACCAGTACGAGCAGTACTTC. The rearrangement links TRBV2 to TRBJ2-7; TRBD2 agrees at 7 bases. The CDR3 extends over 13 amino acids. Losses at the gene ends were 8 bases for V and 4 bases for J; bases not matched to a gene: 8. CDR1 SNHLY and CDR2 FYNNEI come from the germline V gene.

The chain is built from TRBV20-1 and TRBJ2-5; a possible D gene is TRBD1 (6 bases). CDR3 size: 13 residues. Germline CDR1 DFQATT, CDR2 SNEGSKA (reference sequence). Deletions cut 6 bases from V and 6 bases from J, with 17 bases between. CDR3 coding DNA: TGCAGTGCGGGGGCAGGGTTTAGGCAGACCCAGTACTTC. Translation: CSAGAGFRQTQYF.

This clonotype was seen more than once but under ten times. CDR3 sequence: CASSNKGELFF. The CDR3 coding sequence is TGTGCCAGCAGTAACAAGGGGGAGCTGTTTTTT. The V gene is TRBV9, the J gene TRBJ2-2; no clear D. This CDR3 region has 11 residues. V lost 5 bases to trimming and J lost 8 bases, with 7 bases between them. The V gene's germline CDR1 is SGDLS and CDR2 YYNGEE.

This clonotype was observed at least ten times. The chain joins TRBV29-1 to TRBJ1-5; D unclear. This CDR3 is 13 amino acids long. Germline CDR1 and CDR2: SQVTM and ANQGSEA. Trimming cost V 0 bases and J 6 bases, with 9 bases left between them. The CDR3 sequence: CSVEDGVGQPQHF. The DNA for the CDR3 is TGCAGCGTTGAAGACGGCGTGGGTCAGCCCCAGCATTTT.

This clonotype has ten or more counts. The J gene is TRBJ1-1, the V gene TRBV7-9, with unresolved D. The V end was cut by 2 bases, the J end by 7 bases, with 8 bases between. Germline CDR1 SEHNR, CDR2 FQNEAQ (reference sequence). The CDR3 runs 12 residues. The DNA of the CDR3 is TGTGCCAGCAGCTTAATCGGGCTTGAAGCTTTCTTT. Translated, it gives CASSLIGLEAFF.

This clonotype was counted between two and nine times. This rearrangement joins TRBV12-3 or TRBV12-4 to TRBJ2-5; possible D gene TRBD2, 5 bases. The length of the CDR3 is 14 residues. Trimming stripped 5 bases from V and 1 base from J, with 11 bases between. The CDR3 region is CASSAGVSQETQYF. For the CDR3, the DNA is TGTGCCAGCAGTGCGGGTGTCTCCCAAGAGACCCAGTACTTC.

This clonotype has a count of ten or more. The rearrangement uses TRBV7-9 and TRBJ2-7; D unresolved. This CDR3 region has 13 residues. Per germline, CDR1 SEHNR and CDR2 FQNEAQ (reference sequence). With 0 bases removed from V and 5 bases from J, the gap between germline ends came to 8 bases. The chain's CDR3 is CASSLALSDEQYF. DNA for the CDR3: TGTGCCAGCAGCTTAGCCCTCTCGGACGAGCAGTACTTC.

In this sample, this clonotype turned up many times. The chain has TRBV7-9 and TRBJ2-5; weak D call: TRBD2 (7 bases). This CDR3 contains 13 residues. V lost 5 bases and J lost 5, with 12 bases in between. The V gene's germline CDR1 is SEHNR and CDR2 FQNEAQ (reference sequence). The CDR3: CASSTGGRETQYF. The CDR3 region has the DNA TGTGCCAGCAGCACGGGGGGCCGGGAGACCCAGTACTTC.

This clonotype was recorded a few times. The chain carries TRBV19 and TRBJ1-1, with D perhaps matching TRBD1 (6 bases). The length of the CDR3 is 15 residues. The V end lost 2 bases, the J end lost 6 bases, and 16 bases lay between the germline ends. Germline V gives CDR1 LNHDA, CDR2 SQIVND (reference sequence). CDR3 protein: CASSIRRGRPPEAFF. The CDR3, as DNA: TGTGCCAGTAGTATACGGCGGGGGCGTCCCCCTGAAGCTTTCTTT.

This clonotype was counted ten times or more. The rearrangement links TRBV19 to TRBJ1-6, with D maybe TRBD1 (5 bases). The V and J ends lost 3 bases and 6 bases respectively, with 6 bases between them. The CDR3 spans 13 residues. Germline CDR1 reads LNHDA; CDR2 reads SQIVND (reference sequence). The CDR3 nucleotides read TGTGCCAGTAGTATGGGACCTAATTCACCCCTCCACTTT. Its protein is CASSMGPNSPLHF.

This clonotype was counted ten times or more. The chain couples TRBV20-1 to TRBJ2-7, with D perhaps assigned TRBD1 or TRBD2 (5 bases each). The germline V and J ends were trimmed by 3 bases and 3 bases, with 12 bases remaining between them. This CDR3 spans 13 amino acids. Germline values: CDR1 DFQATT, CDR2 SNEGSKA (reference sequence). CDR3 in amino acids: CSASGTNSYEQYF. CDR3 DNA sequence: TGCAGTGCTAGCGGGACCAATAGCTACGAGCAGTACTTC.

The chain recombines TRBV20-1 with TRBJ1-2; D may be TRBD1 (5 bases). Trimming removed 6 bases from V and 0 bases from J, with 14 bases in between. The CDR3 has 14 amino acids. CDR1 is DFQATT and CDR2 is SNEGSKA in the germline V gene (reference sequence). The CDR3 sequence is CSARRGGSNYGYTF. Written as DNA, the CDR3 is TGCAGTGCCCGAAGGGGCGGTTCTAACTATGGCTACACCTTC.

A few counts support this clonotype. This chain joins TRBV7-9 and TRBJ2-7, with D uncertain. V was trimmed by 4 bases and J by 0 bases, leaving 7 bases between them. The CDR3 is 13 residues long. The germline V gene has CDR1 SEHNR and CDR2 FQNEAQ (reference sequence). The CDR3, as DNA: TGTGCCAGCAGCTCTGTGGCCTCCTACGAGCAGTACTTC. This translates into CASSSVASYEQYF.

The chain is built from TRBV5-1 and TRBJ2-2; D gene ambiguous. CDR3 length equals 14 residues. From germline, CDR1 is SGHRS and CDR2 YFSETQ. V was pared by 4 bases and J by 1 base, with 8 bases between. The DNA for the CDR3 is TGCGCCAGCAGCATGAGGATGAACACCGGGGAGCTGTTTTTT. As protein: CASSMRMNTGELFF.